Below, 27 T cell receptor beta chains from the same sample are listed, as sequenced in a study of blood T cell repertoires in COVID-19 (dated by TCRdb to the early 2020s). Library generation was performed with the immunoSEQ multiplex PCR assay. Here the immuneACCESS table is served through TCRdb, limited to in-frame sequences with V and J called. Missing clones are a known gap in these copies; in checked studies unresolved V genes cover under half, and the rest lacks a known reason. In all, the sample holds 75,000 to 100,000 clones, and around 88% of those were seen once. 5% to 6% of the sample is in the top ten clones. Sequencing input: peripheral blood. These receptors were obtained from a man aged 55 to 70 with acute or convalescent COVID-19.

The rearrangement links TRBV6-5 to TRBJ1-2; 10 bases fit TRBD1. Germline trimming cut 10 bases from V and 4 bases from J; bases unmatched to any gene: 6. The germline V gene encodes CDR1 MNHEY and CDR2 SVGAGI. CDR3 length equals 13 residues. The CDR3 sequence is CATRQGAAYGYTF. CDR3 coding DNA: TGTGCCACCCGACAGGGGGCTGCCTATGGCTACACCTTC.

The V call is TRBV11-2, the J call TRBJ2-7, with D possibly TRBD2 on 7 matching bases. The V end lost 6 bases, the J end lost 5 bases, and 17 bases lay between the germline ends. The length of the CDR3 is 14 residues. Germline CDR1 is SGHAT and CDR2 is FQNNGV. CDR3 coding DNA: TGTGCCAGCAGTTGGTTGTGGGGGGGCGACGAGCAGTACTTC. It codes for CASSWLWGGDEQYF.

The chain links TRBV3-1 (or the pseudogene TRBV3-2) to TRBJ1-1, with D hard to call. The CDR3 contains 12 residues. Per the germline V gene, CDR1 is LGHDT and CDR2 is YNNKEL (reference sequence). The V and J ends lost 9 bases and 0 bases respectively, with 8 bases between them. Written as DNA, the CDR3 is TGTGCCAGTCGCGCGGTGAACACTGAAGCTTTCTTT. Its translation: CASRAVNTEAFF.

This clone was counted a few times. V is TRBV6-6 and J is TRBJ1-2; no reliable D call. Looked up from germline, CDR1 is MNHNY and CDR2 is SVGAGI (reference sequence). The CDR3 runs 14 residues. Trimming removed 6 bases at V and 3 bases at J, with 14 bases between. DNA for the CDR3: TGTGCCAGCAGACCGGGTCCTTGGGACTATGGCTACACCTTC. The encoded protein is CASRPGPWDYGYTF.

The chain carries TRBV12-3 or TRBV12-4 and TRBJ1-1, with 7 bases aligning to TRBD1. Trimming cost V 6 bases and J 5 bases; bases outside gene matches: 6. This CDR3 is 13 amino acids long. In nucleotides, the CDR3 is TGTGCCAGCAGAAACAGGGGTGGGACTGAAGCTTTCTTT. It translates to CASRNRGGTEAFF.

The chain recombines TRBV10-1 with TRBJ1-5, with D unclear. Germline assignment: CDR1 WNHNN and CDR2 SYGVQD (reference sequence). The CDR3 is made up of 15 amino acids. V lost 6 bases to trimming and J lost 3 bases, with 15 bases between them. CDR3 sequence: CASSLSDKFNQPQHF. The CDR3 coding sequence is TGCGCCAGCAGCCTTTCAGACAAGTTCAATCAGCCCCAGCATTTT.

The chain couples TRBV7-6 to TRBJ2-3; a possible D gene is TRBD2 (7 bases). CDR1 and CDR2 (germline): SGHVS, FNYEAQ. Trimming took 5 bases from V and 1 from J, leaving 22 bases between them. CDR3 size: 18 residues. CDR3 protein: CASSEGLRPGGRTDTQYF. For the CDR3, the DNA is TGTGCCAGCAGCGAGGGTTTGAGGCCGGGGGGCCGCACAGATACGCAGTATTTT.

This chain joins TRBV7-6 and TRBJ1-1, with D possibly TRBD1 on 5 matching bases. The CDR3 has 12 residues. Germline V lookup: CDR1 SGHVS, CDR2 FNYEAQ. The V end was cut by 11 bases, the J end by 5 bases, with 15 bases between. CDR3 DNA sequence: TGTGCCGGTCACCAGGGTCGGACTGAAGCTTTCTTT. Protein: CAGHQGRTEAFF.

The chain links TRBV9 to TRBJ2-7; D might be TRBD1 (6 bases). The V gene's germline CDR1 is SGDLS and CDR2 YYNGEE. Trimming removed 0 bases from V and 0 bases from J, with 10 bases in between. The CDR3 runs 15 residues. The CDR3 here is CASSVAPDSSYEQYF. CDR3 nucleotides: TGTGCCAGCAGCGTAGCGCCGGACAGCTCCTACGAGCAGTACTTC.

V usage is TRBV3-1 (or the pseudogene TRBV3-2) and J usage is TRBJ1-1; D ambiguous. The CDR3 spans 13 residues. Trimming cost V 4 bases and J 6 bases, with 12 bases left between them. Germline V gene lookup returns CDR1 LGHDT and CDR2 YNNKEL (reference sequence). The DNA for the CDR3 is TGTGCCAGCAGCCGGATCGCAGCGGCTGAAGCTTTCTTT. Translation gives CASSRIAAAEAFF.

This chain joins TRBV11-2 and TRBJ1-5; tentative D call: TRBD1 (5 bases). The CDR3 spans 14 residues. From germline, CDR1 is SGHAT and CDR2 FQNNGV. Trimming cost V 4 bases and J 0 bases, with 7 bases left between them. The CDR3 DNA is TGTGCCAGCAGCTCCCAGGGTAGCAATCAGCCCCAGCATTTT. Translating it yields CASSSQGSNQPQHF.

This rearrangement joins TRBV14 to TRBJ1-1, with D possibly matching TRBD1 (6 bases). The CDR3 spans 19 residues. The germline CDR1 and CDR2 sequences are SGHDN and FVKESK. The V end lost 5 bases, the J end lost 3 bases, and 28 bases lay between the germline ends. This CDR3 is CASSTSGRGKVLRDTEAFF. The CDR3 nucleotides are TGTGCCAGCAGCACGTCGGGCAGGGGTAAGGTTTTAAGGGACACTGAAGCTTTCTTT. Looking up the rest from reference TRBV14 and TRBJ1-1 gives the full variable domain: EAGVTQFPSHSVIEKGQTVTLRCDPISGHDNLYWYRRVMGKEIKFLLHFVKESKQDESGMPNNRFLAERTGGTYSTLKVQPAELEDSGVYFCASSTSGRGKVLRDTEAFFGQGTRLTVV.

This clone was found once. The chain combines TRBV12-2 with TRBJ2-1; TRBD2, the table's D call, was not compared with the DNA. TRBV12-2 counts as a pseudogene. The CDR3 has 17 amino acids. The DNA for the CDR3 is TGTGCAAGTCGCTACCGAATCAAACTAGCGGGGAACAATGAGCAGTTCTTC. Translation gives CASRYRIKLAGNNEQFF.

This clone was counted between two and nine times. The rearrangement links TRBV12-3 or TRBV12-4 to TRBJ1-2; 8 bases are a match to TRBD1. V lost 6 bases to trimming and J lost 0 bases; unmatched junction nucleotides: 0. This CDR3 comprises 13 residues. The CDR3: CASRQGANYGYTF. CDR3 bases: TGTGCCAGCAGACAGGGGGCTAACTATGGCTACACCTTC.

The V call is TRBV12-3 or TRBV12-4, the J call TRBJ2-7, with D possibly matching TRBD1 (6 bases). Trimming removed 3 bases at V and 3 bases at J, with 9 bases between. The CDR3 is 13 amino acids. The CDR3 protein is CASSFDRSYEQYF. The CDR3 DNA sequence: TGTGCCAGCAGTTTTGACAGGAGCTACGAGCAGTACTTC.

The rearrangement uses TRBV29-1 and TRBJ1-1; perhaps TRBD1 as D (5 bases). The germline CDR1 and CDR2 sequences are SQVTM and ANQGSEA. The CDR3 is made up of 14 amino acids. V lost 4 bases to trimming and J lost 4 bases, with 16 bases between them. The CDR3 protein is CSVVLGGRGTEAFF. CDR3 DNA sequence: TGCAGCGTTGTCCTGGGGGGTAGGGGCACTGAAGCTTTCTTT.

This clone was picked up one time. The rearrangement joins TRBV28 to TRBJ2-7; 7 nucleotides align to TRBD1. Germline V gene sequence: CDR1 MDHEN, CDR2 SYDVKM. V trimming: 2 bases; J trimming: 4 bases; junction bases outside the gene matches: 5. The CDR3 consists of 14 residues. CDR3 coding DNA: TGTGCCAGCAGTTTAGGGACAGTCCCGTACGAGCAGTACTTC. It specifies CASSLGTVPYEQYF.

The rearrangement joins TRBV7-9 to TRBJ2-3, with TRBD1 as a possible D gene (6 bases). CDR3 length: 15 residues. The V end was cut by 5 bases, the J end by 11 bases, with 23 bases between. Germline-derived CDR1 and CDR2 are SEHNR and FQNEAQ (reference sequence). DNA of the CDR3: TGTGCCAGCAGCCTTGTAGGCCAGGGGCTCCCTGGGCAGTATTTT. Encoded protein: CASSLVGQGLPGQYF.

This clone was counted a single time. This chain uses TRBV7-8 with TRBJ2-1, with D possibly matching TRBD2 (6 bases). CDR1 is SGHVS and CDR2 is FQNEAQ in the germline V gene. CDR3 size: 14 residues. V lost 0 bases, J lost 3 bases, and 6 bases lay in between. The CDR3 DNA follows: TGTGCCAGCAGCTTAGCCGGGGGCTACAATGAGCAGTTCTTC. It yields the protein CASSLAGGYNEQFF.

The gene calls are TRBV6-6 and TRBJ1-1, with 7 positions matching TRBD1. V lost 6 bases and J lost 5; bases outside the gene matches: 6. Germline V lookup: CDR1 MNHNY, CDR2 SVGAGI (reference sequence). This CDR3 is 13 amino acids long. The CDR3 sequence is CASSQGGRTEAFF. CDR3 DNA sequence: TGTGCCAGCAGCCAGGGGGGTCGAACTGAAGCTTTCTTT.

This CDR3 reads CASSLHSNGMEAFF. The CDR3 DNA sequence: TGTGCCAGTAGTTTACACAGCAATGGTATGGAAGCTTTCTTT. The chain links TRBV19 to TRBJ1-1; D not certain. This CDR3 has 14 amino acids. The V end lost 5 bases, the J end lost 8 bases, and 18 bases lay between the germline ends. Germline CDR1 LNHDA, CDR2 SQIVND (reference sequence).

Concerning this clone: The same CDR3 can be traced to other DNA sequences in this sample. The rearrangement uses TRBV5-1 and TRBJ1-1; D is ambiguous. The V and J ends lost 0 bases and 1 base respectively, with 4 bases between them. Germline-derived CDR1 and CDR2 are SGHRS and YFSETQ. This CDR3 comprises 13 residues. This CDR3 is CASSLAGNTEAFF. The CDR3 DNA reads TGCGCCAGCAGCTTGGCCGGGAACACTGAAGCTTTCTTT.

The chain links TRBV6-2 or TRBV6-3 to TRBJ1-5, with 8 positions matching TRBD1. Germline assignment: CDR1 MNHEY and CDR2 SVGEGT. V gave up 5 bases and J gave up 3 bases; unmatched junction bases: 6. CDR3 length: 15 residues. CDR3 coding DNA: TGTGCCAGCAGTCCCCGGACAGGGAACAATCAGCCCCAGCATTTT. This gives the protein CASSPRTGNNQPQHF.

This clone was seen only a few times. The chain has TRBV4-3 and TRBJ1-1, with D maybe TRBD1 (5 bases). The CDR3 runs 14 residues. CDR1 and CDR2 (germline): LGHNA, YSLEER. Between the trimmed V and J ends, which lost 0 bases and 5 bases, there was a span of 10 bases. The CDR3 is CASSQDFRGTEAFF. In nucleotides, the CDR3 is TGCGCCAGCAGCCAAGATTTTCGGGGGACTGAAGCTTTCTTT.

This chain links TRBV4-1 with TRBJ1-2, with D unresolved. V shed 3 bases and J shed 4 bases, with 12 bases lying between them. This CDR3 spans 14 amino acids. Germline-derived CDR1 and CDR2 are MGHRA and YSYEKL. CDR3 loop: CASSQREGSYGYTF. The CDR3 DNA reads TGCGCCAGCAGCCAGAGGGAGGGCTCCTATGGCTACACCTTC.

CDR3 nucleotides: TGTGCCAGCGCCCGGGCGGGGGCTTACAATGAGCAGTTCTTC. Amino acids: CASARAGAYNEQFF. The chain uses TRBV7-3 and TRBJ2-1, with D maybe TRBD2 (7 bases). CDR1 and CDR2 from the germline V gene are SGHTA and FQGTGA. Trimming cost V 8 bases and J 4 bases, with 15 bases left between them. The CDR3 loop spans 14 amino acids.

This clone was observed once. Other nucleotide sequences from this sample produce the same CDR3. The genes are TRBV18 and TRBJ1-2; tentatively, D is TRBD1 (5 bases). The germline V gene encodes CDR1 KGHSH and CDR2 LQKENI. Trimming stripped 0 bases from V and 4 bases from J, with 9 bases between. CDR3 length: 14 residues. Written as DNA, the CDR3 is TGTGCCAGCTCACCACCTGCAGGGCCCTATGGCTACACCTTC. It is translated as CASSPPAGPYGYTF.